The T cell receptor beta chain described here comes from a study of T cells in Graves' hyperthyroidism and ophthalmopathy. Germline CDR1 LNHDA, CDR2 SQIVND (reference sequence). The CDR3 runs 16 residues. V lost 5 bases to trimming and J lost 2 bases, with 18 bases between them. Study-wide findings and caveats: Blood shared most expanded thyroid clonotypes above 0.001.

Amplification of TCR beta CDR3 regions was performed using RNA transcripts as template. The HTBI primer set served for first-round RT-PCR of the TCR CDR3. TCRdb itself ran the multiplex PCR reads through MiXCR, one entry per CDR3 protein. This table has around 620,000 distinct CDR3 sequences, 15% to 20% appearing once. Of note for this clonotype: No antigen is known for it.

The receptor comes from a woman in her thirties with Graves' hyperthyroidism. Source material: blood. J is TRBJ1-2 and V is TRBV19, with D possibly being TRBD1 (6 bases). DNA of the CDR3: TGTGCCAGTAGTCCGGGACTGGACAGAAAGAACTATGGCTACACCTTC. As protein: CASSPGLDRKNYGYTF.